This paragraph covers one T cell receptor beta chain sequence. Its antigen is currently unknown. TCRdb re-called the 5' RACE reads; one entry per CDR3 protein, DNA not given. The table lists roughly 170,000 distinct CDR3 sequences, with just under 7.5% in the top ten. This entry comes from a study of monozygotic twins with inflammatory bowel disease. General study points: Relative clonotype sharing with others was diminished in IBD patients versus healthy twins, particularly with disease activity.

The CDR3 totals 15 residues. Per germline, CDR1 SGHVS and CDR2 FNYEAQ. The sequenced material came from blood. The V gene is TRBV7-6, the J gene TRBJ2-5; no DNA is available, so the TRBD2 call from TCRdb remains unchecked. The source of this sequence is a human donor with ulcerative colitis or Crohn's disease, or a healthy co-twin of an affected twin (not recorded which). The CDR3 is CASSLGLVYQETQYF.